This T cell receptor (beta chain) was found in a study of T cell responses to AZD1222 COVID-19 vaccine. Study context: Pooling covered second doses at about 4 or about 12 weeks. Study results and limitations: There were vaccine-associated CD4 TCRs across spike, dominant at 160-218 and 743-854. Repertoire samples came only from after the peak T cell response. White British donors predominated, females outnumbered males, and clonal diversity was possibly underestimated.

The germline gives CDR1 SGHAT, CDR2 FQNNGV. With 3 bases removed from V and 4 bases from J, the gap between germline ends came to 9 bases. The CDR3 is 13 amino acids. A note on this clone: Its antigen remains unidentified.

TCRdb keeps only in-frame clones here, not all; method: immunoSEQ multiplex PCR. The sample contains roughly 100,000 clones, 86% of which appear only once. The sequencing here drew on peripheral blood, taken on day 0 of AZD1222 vaccination. The clonotype originates from an adult in good health. The V gene is TRBV11-2, the J gene TRBJ1-1; a possible D gene is TRBD1 (5 bases). The CDR3 here is CASSLVGGTEAFF. CDR3 in DNA: TGTGCCAGCAGCTTGGTGGGGGGCACTGAAGCTTTCTTT.